The rows below give T cell receptor beta chains drawn from one sample of a study of cytomegalovirus exposure and HLA in healthy donors. Profiled with immunoSEQ multiplex PCR; TCRdb holds only in-frame clones, not every one. The data contain about 120,000 clones, roughly three quarters of them seen just once; the ten biggest clones take up around 12%. The sequencing input was PBMCs. Receptors originate from a woman in her forties in good health and CMV-seropositive. Both conserved end residues are part of each CDR3. The D gene is left open where the match is weak. A row's size may be missing; if present it is once, few, many or a size class.

V gene: TRBV2; J gene: TRBJ2-1; D gene: -; clone size: -; CDR3 protein: CASAVEGQFF; CDR3 DNA: TGTGCCAGCGCGGTGGAGGGGCAGTTCTTC
V gene: TRBV2; J gene: TRBJ2-5; D gene: -; clone size: few; CDR3 protein: CASSVRQQETQYF; CDR3 DNA: TGTGCCAGCAGTGTTCGACAGCAAGAGACCCAGTACTTC
V gene: TRBV6-5; J gene: TRBJ1-2; D gene: TRBD1; clone size: -; CDR3 protein: CASRPGQGAVGYTF; CDR3 DNA: TGTGCCAGCAGACCGGGACAGGGGGCGGTAGGCTACACCTTC
V gene: TRBV7-2; J gene: TRBJ2-7; D gene: -; clone size: -; CDR3 protein: CASSFTYSYEQYF; CDR3 DNA: TGTGCCAGCAGTTTTACTTACTCCTACGAGCAGTACTTC
V gene: TRBV6-1; J gene: TRBJ1-1; D gene: -; clone size: -; CDR3 protein: CASSEAGVGEAFF; CDR3 DNA: TGTGCCAGCAGTGAAGCAGGGGTCGGAGAAGCTTTCTTT
V gene: TRBV5-4; J gene: TRBJ1-1; D gene: TRBD1; clone size: -; CDR3 protein: CASSFFGTGNTEAFF; CDR3 DNA: TGTGCCAGCAGCTTTTTCGGGACAGGGAACACTGAAGCTTTCTTT
V gene: TRBV6-5; J gene: TRBJ2-3; D gene: -; clone size: -; CDR3 protein: CASSYTTAPSTDTQYF; CDR3 DNA: TGTGCCAGCAGTTACACGACAGCTCCTAGCACAGATACGCAGTATTTT
V gene: TRBV5-1; J gene: TRBJ1-4; D gene: -; clone size: -; CDR3 protein: CASSLGAPTHEKLFF; CDR3 DNA: TGCGCCAGCAGCTTGGGGGCACCTACCCATGAAAAACTGTTTTTT
V gene: TRBV30; J gene: TRBJ1-1; D gene: -; clone size: -; CDR3 protein: CAWSLLFEAFF; CDR3 DNA: TGTGCCTGGAGTCTCCTTTTTGAAGCTTTCTTT
V gene: TRBV7-8; J gene: TRBJ2-7; D gene: TRBD1; clone size: -; CDR3 protein: CASSLGTGAYEQYF; CDR3 DNA: TGTGCCAGCAGCTTAGGGACAGGGGCCTACGAGCAGTACTTC
V gene: TRBV18; J gene: TRBJ2-7; D gene: -; clone size: -; CDR3 protein: CASSLPTESSYEQYF; CDR3 DNA: TGTGCCAGCTCCCTTCCGACTGAAAGCTCCTACGAGCAGTACTTC
V gene: TRBV4-1; J gene: TRBJ2-5; D gene: TRBD2; clone size: -; CDR3 protein: CASSPTGGGKETQYF; CDR3 DNA: TGCGCCAGCAGCCCCACCGGGGGGGGGAAAGAGACCCAGTACTTC
V gene: TRBV4-1; J gene: TRBJ1-4; D gene: TRBD1; clone size: once; CDR3 protein: CASSSGGQANEKLFF; CDR3 DNA: TGCGCCAGCAGCTCGGGGGGACAGGCTAATGAAAAACTGTTTTTT
V gene: TRBV19; J gene: TRBJ1-2; D gene: -; clone size: -; CDR3 protein: CASTAVGGRRGYTF; CDR3 DNA: TGTGCCAGTACCGCGGTGGGAGGGCGGCGGGGCTACACCTTC
V gene: TRBV9; J gene: TRBJ2-1; D gene: -; clone size: -; CDR3 protein: CASSADKGEQFF; CDR3 DNA: TGTGCCAGCAGCGCCGATAAGGGGGAGCAGTTCTTC
V gene: TRBV7-2; J gene: TRBJ2-7; D gene: TRBD2; clone size: -; CDR3 protein: CASSLLAGGYEQYF; CDR3 DNA: TGTGCCAGCAGCTTACTAGCGGGGGGGTACGAGCAGTACTTC
V gene: TRBV7-2; J gene: TRBJ1-3; D gene: TRBD1; clone size: few; CDR3 protein: CASSIRQGAWDFSGNTIYF; CDR3 DNA: TGTGCCAGCAGCATTCGACAGGGCGCCTGGGACTTCTCTGGAAACACCATATATTTT
V gene: TRBV6-5; J gene: TRBJ1-1; D gene: -; clone size: -; CDR3 protein: CASTGGSTEAFF; CDR3 DNA: TGTGCCAGCACAGGAGGCAGCACTGAAGCTTTCTTT
V gene: TRBV4-1; J gene: TRBJ2-7; D gene: -; clone size: -; CDR3 protein: CASSQDRTLSSYEQYF; CDR3 DNA: TGCGCCAGCAGCCAAGATCGGACACTCTCCTCCTACGAGCAGTACTTC
V gene: TRBV6-5; J gene: TRBJ2-3; D gene: TRBD1; clone size: -; CDR3 protein: CASRIGTAKDTQYF; CDR3 DNA: TGTGCCAGCAGGATCGGGACAGCCAAAGATACGCAGTATTTT
V gene: TRBV29-1; J gene: TRBJ1-5; D gene: -; clone size: -; CDR3 protein: CSVPGPQGQPQHF; CDR3 DNA: TGCAGCGTACCGGGACCCCAGGGGCAGCCCCAGCATTTT
V gene: TRBV7-2; J gene: TRBJ1-1; D gene: -; clone size: -; CDR3 protein: CASSAGYTNTEAFF; CDR3 DNA: TGTGCCAGCAGCGCCGGGTACACGAACACTGAAGCTTTCTTT
V gene: TRBV2; J gene: TRBJ2-7; D gene: -; clone size: -; CDR3 protein: CASSEGPWGSEQYF; CDR3 DNA: TGTGCCAGCAGTGAAGGGCCGTGGGGCTCCGAGCAGTACTTC
V gene: TRBV29-1; J gene: TRBJ2-3; D gene: TRBD1; clone size: -; CDR3 protein: CSVVWLRQGTFTDTQYF; CDR3 DNA: TGCAGCGTTGTATGGTTGCGACAGGGCACATTCACAGATACGCAGTATTTT
V gene: TRBV5-1; J gene: TRBJ2-7; D gene: -; clone size: -; CDR3 protein: CASRRPGSYEQYF; CDR3 DNA: TGCGCCAGCAGGCGGCCTGGATCCTACGAGCAGTACTTC
V gene: TRBV10-1; J gene: TRBJ2-7; D gene: -; clone size: -; CDR3 protein: CASSEQGQGEQYF; CDR3 DNA: TGCGCCAGCAGTGAACAGGGACAAGGCGAGCAGTACTTC
V gene: TRBV5-1; J gene: TRBJ1-2; D gene: -; clone size: -; CDR3 protein: CASSLDSGSYGYTF; CDR3 DNA: TGCGCCAGCAGCTTGGATTCGGGAAGCTATGGCTACACCTTC
V gene: TRBV30; J gene: TRBJ1-2; D gene: -; clone size: -; CDR3 protein: CAWTQRVDGYTF; CDR3 DNA: TGTGCCTGGACCCAGAGGGTTGATGGCTACACCTTC
V gene: TRBV25-1; J gene: TRBJ1-3; D gene: -; clone size: once; CDR3 protein: CASSDLAGRSGNTIYF; CDR3 DNA: TGTGCCAGCAGTGATCTGGCGGGGCGATCTGGAAACACCATATATTTT
V gene: TRBV6-5; J gene: TRBJ2-5; D gene: TRBD1; clone size: -; CDR3 protein: CASRGTGVETQYF; CDR3 DNA: TGTGCCAGCAGGGGGACAGGGGTCGAGACCCAGTACTTC
V gene: TRBV29-1; J gene: TRBJ2-5; D gene: TRBD2; clone size: -; CDR3 protein: CSVRMTSGGPETQYF; CDR3 DNA: TGCAGCGTGCGGATGACTAGCGGGGGGCCGGAGACCCAGTACTTC
V gene: TRBV7-8; J gene: TRBJ1-3; D gene: -; clone size: -; CDR3 protein: CASSFLSGNTIYF; CDR3 DNA: TGTGCCAGCAGTTTTCTCTCTGGAAACACCATATATTTT
V gene: TRBV6-4; J gene: TRBJ2-5; D gene: -; clone size: -; CDR3 protein: CASSDRTRGSQETQYF; CDR3 DNA: TGTGCCAGCAGTGATCGCACCAGGGGTAGCCAAGAGACCCAGTACTTC
V gene: TRBV27; J gene: TRBJ1-6; D gene: TRBD1; clone size: -; CDR3 protein: CASTPGQGPSPLHF; CDR3 DNA: TGTGCCAGCACGCCCGGACAGGGGCCTTCACCCCTCCACTTT
V gene: TRBV6-1; J gene: TRBJ1-5; D gene: -; clone size: -; CDR3 protein: CASTLDGGFNQPQHF; CDR3 DNA: TGTGCCAGCACCCTCGACGGCGGATTCAATCAGCCCCAGCATTTT
V gene: TRBV29-1; J gene: TRBJ2-1; D gene: TRBD2; clone size: -; CDR3 protein: CSVEGLAGGYSYNEQFF; CDR3 DNA: TGCAGCGTTGAAGGACTAGCGGGGGGGTACTCCTACAATGAGCAGTTCTTC
V gene: TRBV29-1; J gene: TRBJ2-3; D gene: TRBD1; clone size: -; CDR3 protein: CSGGQQGNPTDTQYF; CDR3 DNA: TGCAGCGGGGGACAGCAAGGGAACCCCACAGATACGCAGTATTTT
V gene: TRBV27; J gene: TRBJ1-1; D gene: TRBD1; clone size: -; CDR3 protein: CASSTGQGAAFF; CDR3 DNA: TGTGCCAGCAGTACCGGACAGGGAGCAGCTTTCTTT
V gene: TRBV6-4; J gene: TRBJ2-2; D gene: TRBD2; clone size: -; CDR3 protein: CASSDTSGGATGELFF; CDR3 DNA: TGTGCCAGCAGTGACACTAGCGGGGGGGCCACCGGGGAGCTGTTTTTT
V gene: TRBV7-8; J gene: TRBJ1-1; D gene: -; clone size: -; CDR3 protein: CASSLAPDRTEAFF; CDR3 DNA: TGTGCCAGCAGCTTAGCACCCGACAGGACTGAAGCTTTCTTT
V gene: TRBV23-1; J gene: TRBJ1-5; D gene: -; clone size: -; CDR3 protein: CASSQLLRTASCQPQHF; CDR3 DNA: TGCGCCAGCAGTCAATTACTAAGGACAGCTTCGTGTCAGCCCCAGCATTTT
V gene: TRBV19; J gene: TRBJ2-7; D gene: TRBD1; clone size: -; CDR3 protein: CASSSPGQGSYEQYF; CDR3 DNA: TGTGCCAGTAGTTCTCCGGGACAGGGGTCTTACGAGCAGTACTTC
V gene: TRBV7-2; J gene: TRBJ2-7; D gene: -; clone size: -; CDR3 protein: CASSLAPVAAYEQYF; CDR3 DNA: TGTGCCAGCAGCTTAGCGCCCGTTGCGGCCTACGAGCAGTACTTC
V gene: TRBV14; J gene: TRBJ2-6; D gene: -; clone size: -; CDR3 protein: CASSQDHAGSGANVLTF; CDR3 DNA: TGTGCCAGCAGCCAAGATCACGCGGGCTCTGGGGCCAACGTCCTGACTTTC
V gene: TRBV5-4; J gene: TRBJ2-7; D gene: TRBD1; clone size: -; CDR3 protein: CASSKQGSYEQYF; CDR3 DNA: TGTGCCAGCAGCAAACAGGGGTCCTACGAGCAGTACTTC
V gene: TRBV30; J gene: TRBJ2-1; D gene: -; clone size: -; CDR3 protein: CAWSALDSEQFF; CDR3 DNA: TGTGCCTGGAGTGCCCTTGACTCTGAGCAGTTCTTC
V gene: TRBV5-1; J gene: TRBJ2-7; D gene: -; clone size: -; CDR3 protein: CASSLAGTRGEQYF; CDR3 DNA: TGCGCCAGCAGCTTGGCCGGAACTAGAGGCGAGCAGTACTTC